These 24 T cell receptor beta chains were all obtained from the same sample, sequenced in a study of cytomegalovirus exposure and HLA in healthy donors. The PCR made use of 60 Vbeta and 13 Jbeta primers. Generated by immunoSEQ multiplex PCR, the TCRdb table keeps only in-frame clones and is missing some. The sample contains fewer than 250,000 clones, about four fifths of which appear only once. Sequenced input: PBMCs. All receptors derive from a young man in good health and CMV-seronegative.

CDR3 in DNA: TGCGCCAGCAGCCAAGGGGGGAGCCTAAGCGGGGGGGCAGGGTCAGATACGCAGTATTTT. Translated: CASSQGGSLSGGAGSDTQYF. V and J are TRBV4-1 and TRBJ2-3, with TRBD2 matching 10 bases. Germline assignment: CDR1 MGHRA and CDR2 YSYEKL. This CDR3 is built from 20 residues. The ends lost 1 base at V and 4 bases at J; junction bases unmatched: 17.

This chain links TRBV28 with TRBJ1-5; weak D call: TRBD1 (5 bases). This CDR3 has 15 amino acids. CDR1 is MDHEN, CDR2 SYDVKM, per germline. Trimming removed 3 bases from V and 2 bases from J, with 11 bases in between. The CDR3 loop is CASSFNGGGNQPQHF. The CDR3 coding sequence is TGTGCCAGCAGTTTTAACGGGGGTGGCAATCAGCCCCAGCATTTT.

The chain employs TRBV2 and TRBJ1-3; D is ambiguous. The CDR3 is 15 amino acids. From germline, CDR1 is SNHLY and CDR2 FYNNEI. The V gene lost 11 bases and the J gene lost 4 bases, with 21 bases spanning the gap. Here the CDR3 reads CACHRSSASGNTIYF. The CDR3 DNA reads as TGTGCCTGCCACAGATCTTCAGCTTCAGGAAACACCATATATTTT.

The chain uses TRBV15 and TRBJ1-6; TRBD1 matches at 8 bases. From germline, CDR1 is LNHNV and CDR2 YYDKDF (reference sequence). V gave up 2 bases and J gave up 7 bases; unmatched junction bases: 1. CDR3 length: 14 residues. CDR3 sequence (DNA): TGTGCCACCAGCAGAAGGACAGGGAATTCACCCCTCCACTTT. Residues: CATSRRTGNSPLHF.

The chain couples TRBV28 to TRBJ1-4, with D possibly matching TRBD1 (6 bases). This CDR3 comprises 17 residues. V was pared by 5 bases and J by 4 bases, with 20 bases between. Germline V gives CDR1 MDHEN, CDR2 SYDVKM. As DNA, the CDR3 is TGTGCCAGCAGTGACCAACCGGGGGGGGCAGATAATGAAAAACTGTTTTTT. It encodes CASSDQPGGADNEKLFF.

This chain joins TRBV19 and TRBJ1-2; D uncertain. Between the trimmed V and J ends, which lost 6 bases and 8 bases, there was a span of 16 bases. Per the germline V gene, CDR1 is LNHDA and CDR2 is SQIVND (reference sequence). This CDR3 comprises 13 residues. CDR3 bases: TGTGCCAGTAGGACCGTTTCATCGGGGGGCTACACCTTC. It specifies CASRTVSSGGYTF.

The chain uses TRBV5-1 and TRBJ1-1; 9 bases match TRBD1. After removal of 4 bases from V and 5 bases from J, the junction contained 6 bases not matched to a gene. The germline V gene has CDR1 SGHRS and CDR2 YFSETQ. This CDR3 has 14 residues. The CDR3 bases are TGCGCCAGCAGCACAGGGACAGGGCGGACTGAAGCTTTCTTT. Translated, it gives CASSTGTGRTEAFF. Together with reference TRBV5-1 and TRBJ1-1, the CDR3 gives the full variable domain: KAGVTQTPRYLIKTRGQQVTLSCSPISGHRSVSWYQQTPGQGLQFLFEYFSETQRNKGNFPGRFSGRQFSNSRSEMNVSTLELGDSALYLCASSTGTGRTEAFFGQGTRLTVV.

The chain joins TRBV7-2 to TRBJ2-1; the D gene is possibly TRBD1 (5 bases). CDR1 SGHTA and CDR2 FQGNSA come from the germline V gene. V was shortened by 1 base and J by 10 bases, with 14 bases between the two germline ends. There are 14 residues in the CDR3. In DNA form, the CDR3 reads TGTGCCAGCAGCTTAGGCAGGGCCGATGGGGAGCAGTTCTTC. Its protein is CASSLGRADGEQFF.

V usage is TRBV18 and J usage is TRBJ2-5; 11 bases line up with TRBD2. The CDR3 contains 15 residues. J lost 0 bases, V lost 4 bases, and 1 base had no gene match. CDR1 is KGHSH, CDR2 LQKENI, per germline. CDR3 coding DNA: TGTGCCAGCTCACGACTAGCGGGGTACCAAGAGACCCAGTACTTC. Residues: CASSRLAGYQETQYF. Looking up the rest from reference TRBV18 and TRBJ2-5 gives the full variable domain: NAGVMQNPRHLVRRRGQEARLRCSPMKGHSHVYWYRQLPEEGLKFMVYLQKENIIDESGMPKERFSAEFPKEGPSILRIQQVVRGDSAAYFCASSRLAGYQETQYFGPGTRLLVL.

The chain carries TRBV4-2 and TRBJ2-1, with 16 bases identical to TRBD2. The trim removed 0 bases at V and 5 bases at J, leaving 7 bases unmatched. Germline CDR1 reads LGHNA; CDR2 reads YNFKEQ. The CDR3 spans 19 residues. CDR3 sequence reads: CASSQDLGGLAGGHNEQFF. As DNA, the CDR3 is TGTGCCAGCAGCCAAGATCTGGGGGGACTAGCGGGGGGGCACAATGAGCAGTTCTTC.

The chain employs TRBV5-1 and TRBJ2-7, with D maybe TRBD1 (5 bases). CDR1 and CDR2 from the germline V gene are SGHRS and YFSETQ. The CDR3 spans 14 residues. The germline V and J ends were trimmed by 7 bases and 2 bases, with 16 bases remaining between them. CDR3 DNA: TGCGCCAGCTGCCGTGGGGCAGGGACCTACGAGCAGTACTTC. Translation: CASCRGAGTYEQYF.

The chain carries TRBV9 and TRBJ1-1; D is perhaps TRBD1 (6 bases). Deletions cut 4 bases from V and 2 bases from J, with 12 bases between. Germline lookup yields CDR1 SGDLS and CDR2 YYNGEE. This CDR3 spans 14 amino acids. As DNA, the CDR3 is TGTGCCAGCAGCATGATTGGGGGCAACACTGAAGCTTTCTTT. Protein sequence: CASSMIGGNTEAFF.

The V gene is TRBV27, the J gene TRBJ2-7; 9 nucleotides agree with TRBD1. Germline-derived CDR1 and CDR2 are MNHEY and SMNVEV (reference sequence). The CDR3 is 14 amino acids. V gave up 5 bases and J gave up 4 bases; unmatched junction bases: 6. DNA of the CDR3: TGTGCCAGCAGTGCATGGGACAGGGTTTACGAGCAGTACTTC. Protein: CASSAWDRVYEQYF.

This clone was observed a handful of times. The V and J genes are TRBV14 and TRBJ2-7; a possible D gene is TRBD2 (5 bases). CDR1 is SGHDN and CDR2 is FVKESK in the germline V gene. This CDR3 is built from 16 residues. The V end was cut by 0 bases, the J end by 2 bases, with 14 bases between. Written as DNA, the CDR3 is TGTGCCAGCAGCCAAGACTCGTGGGAGAATACCTACGAGCAGTACTTC. As protein: CASSQDSWENTYEQYF.

V gene TRBV6-1 combines with J gene TRBJ1-2; TRBD1 matches 7 bases. CDR1 is MNHNS and CDR2 is SASEGT in the germline V gene. The CDR3 extends over 15 amino acids. V shed 1 base and J 5 bases; nucleotides not matched to a gene: 7. CDR3 DNA: TGTGCCAGCAGTGAAGTAAGGGGACAGTCGTATGGCTACACCTTC. Encoded protein: CASSEVRGQSYGYTF.

V usage is TRBV9 and J usage is TRBJ2-1, with TRBD2 matching 11 bases. Germline CDR1 and CDR2: SGDLS and YYNGEE. Trimming took 0 bases from V and 9 from J; bases not matched to a gene: 8. The length of the CDR3 is 16 residues. CDR3 in amino acids: CASSVGILAGDGEQFF. Written as DNA, the CDR3 is TGTGCCAGCAGCGTAGGGATACTAGCGGGGGATGGTGAGCAGTTCTTC.

Here the CDR3 DNA reads TGTGCCAGCAGCGCCCAGGGGGCGGTAGGCGAGCAGTACTTC. It is translated as CASSAQGAVGEQYF. The chain joins TRBV11-1 to TRBJ2-7; 8 positions agree with TRBD1. CDR3 length equals 14 residues. In germline, CDR1 is SGHAT, CDR2 FQDESV (reference sequence). The junction had 9 bases not matched to a gene; V was cut back by 5 bases and J by 6 bases. Full variable domain (remainder filled in from reference TRBV11-1 and TRBJ2-7): EAEVAQSPRYKITEKSQAVAFWCDPISGHATLYWYRQILGQGPELLVQFQDESVVDDSQLPKDRFSAERLKGVDSTLKIQPAELGDSAMYLCASSAQGAVGEQYFGPGTRLTVT.

J is TRBJ2-1 and V is TRBV9, with 8 bases aligning to TRBD2. Germline V gives CDR1 SGDLS, CDR2 YYNGEE. CDR3 length: 17 residues. After removal of 0 bases from V and 7 bases from J, the junction contained 12 bases not matched to a gene. The CDR3 bases are TGTGCCAGCAGCGTAGTGGCTAGCGGGCCAGAAGGTAATGAGCAGTTCTTC. This codes for CASSVVASGPEGNEQFF.

In this sample, this clone turned up once. The chain uses TRBV6-1 and TRBJ2-3, with 13 nucleotides matching TRBD2. The CDR3 loop spans 16 amino acids. Germline V gene sequence: CDR1 MNHNS, CDR2 SASEGT. V was pared by 4 bases and J by 3 bases, with 4 bases of the junction left unmatched. The CDR3 coding sequence is TGTGCCAGCAGTGCCACTAGCGGGGGGGCGACAGATACGCAGTATTTT. Protein product: CASSATSGGATDTQYF.

The CDR3 reads CASSLSIAGAGEKLFF. The CDR3 DNA reads as TGTGCCAGCAGTTTATCGATCGCGGGGGCCGGGGAAAAACTGTTTTTT. The chain has TRBV27 and TRBJ1-4; D might be TRBD1 (6 bases). Germline CDR1 reads MNHEY; CDR2 reads SMNVEV (reference sequence). The CDR3 consists of 16 residues. With 0 bases removed from V and 8 bases from J, the gap between germline ends came to 16 bases.

This clone appeared once. The chain employs TRBV19 and TRBJ1-5, with 7 positions matching TRBD1. The germline V gene encodes CDR1 LNHDA and CDR2 SQIVND (reference sequence). The CDR3 is made up of 15 amino acids. V was pared by 6 bases and J by 0 bases, with 5 bases of the junction left unmatched. CDR3 coding DNA: TGTGCCAGTAGGTATGACAGGGCTAGCAATCAGCCCCAGCATTTT. Amino acids: CASRYDRASNQPQHF.

The chain recombines TRBV29-1 with TRBJ1-3; D may be TRBD1 (5 bases). Germline V CDR1 and CDR2: SQVTM, ANQGSEA. The CDR3 has 13 residues. V was shortened by 2 bases and J by 3 bases, with 8 bases between the two germline ends. The CDR3 nucleotides are TGCAGCGTTGAACTGGGGCTTGGAAACACCATATATTTT. The encoded protein is CSVELGLGNTIYF. The full variable domain, in which reference TRBV29-1 and TRBJ1-3 provide the parts outside the CDR3, is SAVISQKPSRDICQRGTSLTIQCQVDSQVTMMFWYRQQPGQSLTLIATANQGSEATYESGFVIDKFPISRPNLTFSTLTVSNMSPEDSSIYLCSVELGLGNTIYFGEGSWLTVV.

The chain recombines TRBV28 with TRBJ1-4; tentative D call: TRBD1 (6 bases). With 1 base removed from V and 8 bases from J, the gap between germline ends came to 14 bases. Germline V gene data show CDR1 as MDHEN and CDR2 as SYDVKM. The CDR3 consists of 15 residues. CDR3 nucleotides: TGTGCCAGCAGTTTATTGGCCAATCAGGGGGAAAAACTGTTTTTT. Protein product: CASSLLANQGEKLFF.

This chain uses TRBV5-6 with TRBJ1-6, with D hard to call. The CDR3 is 17 amino acids. With 2 bases removed from V and 6 bases from J, the gap between germline ends came to 18 bases. Per the germline V gene, CDR1 is SGHDT and CDR2 is YYEEEE. The CDR3, as DNA: TGTGCCAGCAGCTTCCAAGTGAGACAACTTAGTAATTCACCCCTCCACTTT. Encoded protein: CASSFQVRQLSNSPLHF.